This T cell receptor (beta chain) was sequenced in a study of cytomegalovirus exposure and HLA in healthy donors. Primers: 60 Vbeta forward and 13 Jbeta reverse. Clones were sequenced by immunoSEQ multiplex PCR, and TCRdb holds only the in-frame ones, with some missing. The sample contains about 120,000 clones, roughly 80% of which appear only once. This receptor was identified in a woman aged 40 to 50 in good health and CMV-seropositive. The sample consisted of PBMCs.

The CDR3 DNA reads TGCGCCAGCAGCCAGACATATCCGGGAATCTCCTATAATTCACCCCTCCACTTT. Its translation is CASSQTYPGISYNSPLHF. V usage is TRBV4-1 and J usage is TRBJ1-6; no definite D call. V was trimmed by 3 bases and J by 0 bases, leaving 15 bases between them. Per the germline V gene, CDR1 is MGHRA and CDR2 is YSYEKL. The CDR3 totals 18 residues.